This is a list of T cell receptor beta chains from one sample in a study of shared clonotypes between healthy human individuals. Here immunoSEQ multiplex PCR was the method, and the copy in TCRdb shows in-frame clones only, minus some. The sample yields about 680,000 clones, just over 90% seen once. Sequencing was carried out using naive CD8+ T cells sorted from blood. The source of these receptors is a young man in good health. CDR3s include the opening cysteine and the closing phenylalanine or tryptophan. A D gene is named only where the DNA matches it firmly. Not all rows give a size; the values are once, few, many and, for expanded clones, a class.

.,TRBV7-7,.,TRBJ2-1,TGTGCTAGCAGCCGGGGCCTTTACAATGAGCAGTTCTTC,CASSRGLYNEQFF
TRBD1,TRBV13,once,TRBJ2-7,TGTGCCAGCAGCCGCACGGGACAGGGGGCTTACGAGCAGTACTTC,CASSRTGQGAYEQYF
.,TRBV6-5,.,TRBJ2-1,TGTGCCAGCAGTTACTCCGCCAGTTTAACGTTCAATGAGCAGTTCTTC,CASSYSASLTFNEQFF
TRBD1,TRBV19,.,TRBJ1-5,TGTGCCAGTAGTATGAGGACAGGTGGGAATCAGCCCCAGCATTTT,CASSMRTGGNQPQHF
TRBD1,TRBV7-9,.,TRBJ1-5,TGTGCCAGCAGCCTGACAGGGAGCAATCAGCCCCAGCATTTT,CASSLTGSNQPQHF
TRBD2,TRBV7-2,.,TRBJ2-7,TGTGCCAGCAGCTCGGGACTAGCGTCCTCCTACGAGCAGTACTTC,CASSSGLASSYEQYF
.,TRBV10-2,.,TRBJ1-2,TGCGCCAGCAGGGGATCTTCCCCACCCTTCTCATATGGCTACACCTTC,CASRGSSPPFSYGYTF
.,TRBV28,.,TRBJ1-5,TGTGCCAGCAGTCCCCCCGGGGGCAATCAGCCCCAGCATTTT,CASSPPGGNQPQHF
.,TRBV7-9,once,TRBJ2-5,TGTGCCAGCAGCTTAGTAGCTAGCCACCAAGAGACCCAGTACTTC,CASSLVASHQETQYF
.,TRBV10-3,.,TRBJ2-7,TGTGCCACAGGGACCGGCAGCTCCTACGAGCAGTACTTC,CATGTGSSYEQYF
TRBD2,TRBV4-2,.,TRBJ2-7,TGTGCCAGCAGCCAAGATCCGGGACTAGCGGGAGTTGAGCGAGGTTACGAGCAGTACTTC,CASSQDPGLAGVERGYEQYF
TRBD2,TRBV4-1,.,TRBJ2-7,TGCGCCAGCAGCCAACGGCTGCGGGAGGGATCCTACGAGCAGTACTTC,CASSQRLREGSYEQYF
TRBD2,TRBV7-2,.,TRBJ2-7,TGTGCCAGCAGCGTACGACGCGGGAGCTACGAGCAGTACTTC,CASSVRRGSYEQYF
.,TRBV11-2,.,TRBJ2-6,TGTGCCAGCATCAAGAAGGGCTCGGTGGCTGGGGCCAACGTCCTGACTTTC,CASIKKGSVAGANVLTF
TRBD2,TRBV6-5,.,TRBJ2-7,TGTGCCAGCAGTTCGGGGGGGTCCTACGAGCAGTACTTC,CASSSGGSYEQYF
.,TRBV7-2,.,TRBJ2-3,TGTGCCAGCAGCTTGGACATCACAGATACGCAGTATTTT,CASSLDITDTQYF
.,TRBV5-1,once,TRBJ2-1,TGCGCCAGCAGCTTGGCTCAATCGGGACGAGAGCAGTTCTTC,CASSLAQSGREQFF
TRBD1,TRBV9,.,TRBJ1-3,TGTGCCAGCAGCGGTTCCACAGGGGGCGCTTTTGGAAACACCATATATTTT,CASSGSTGGAFGNTIYF
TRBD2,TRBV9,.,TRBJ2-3,TGTGCCAGCAGCGTAGCCGGACTAGCGGGGCCCACAGATACGCAGTATTTT,CASSVAGLAGPTDTQYF
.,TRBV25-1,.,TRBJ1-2,TGTGCCAGCAGCAACAGGGTGGGGGGCTACACCTTC,CASSNRVGGYTF
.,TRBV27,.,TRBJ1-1,TGTGCCAGCAGTAGCTGGGGCTACACTGAAGCTTTCTTT,CASSSWGYTEAFF
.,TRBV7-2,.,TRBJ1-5,TGTGCCAGCAGCTGGCAGTATCAGCCCCAGCATTTT,CASSWQYQPQHF
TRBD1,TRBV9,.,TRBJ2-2,TGTGCCAGCAGCGAGGGACAGGGATTCACCGGGGAGCTGTTTTTT,CASSEGQGFTGELFF
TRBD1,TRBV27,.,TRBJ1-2,TGTGCCAGCAGTTTGACAGGGCTTTATGGCTACACCTTC,CASSLTGLYGYTF
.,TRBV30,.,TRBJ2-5,TGTGCCTGGAACGGGAACCAAGAGACCCAGTACTTC,CAWNGNQETQYF
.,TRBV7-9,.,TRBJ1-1,TGTGCCAGCAGCCCTACACCCCCCCCGCAGGGCCGAGCTTTCTTT,CASSPTPPPQGRAFF
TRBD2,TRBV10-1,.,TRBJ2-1,TGCGCCAGCAGTGTAAGGGGGACTAGCGGGAAGAGTGAGCAGTTCTTC,CASSVRGTSGKSEQFF
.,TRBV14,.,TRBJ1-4,TGTGCCAGCAGCCAAAGCGGACAGAGAAATGAAAAACTGTTTTTT,CASSQSGQRNEKLFF
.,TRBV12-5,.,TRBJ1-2,TGTGCTAGTGGTTTGGTACGCAGGCCTATAACATATGGCTACACCTTC,CASGLVRRPITYGYTF
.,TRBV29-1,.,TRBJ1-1,TGCAGCGTTGAAGTGGTGAACACTGAAGCTTTCTTT,CSVEVVNTEAFF
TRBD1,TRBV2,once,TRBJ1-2,TGTGCCAGCAGTGAATACGCGACAGGGCTTTCTAACTATGGCTACACCTTC,CASSEYATGLSNYGYTF
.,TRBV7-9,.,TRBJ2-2,TGTGCCAGCTCTTCGACAAATGCTCGGGGGAACACCGGGGAGCTGTTTTTT,CASSSTNARGNTGELFF
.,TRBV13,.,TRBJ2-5,TGTGCCAGCAGCTTAGGGCTGGGGATAGGGACCCAGTACTTC,CASSLGLGIGTQYF
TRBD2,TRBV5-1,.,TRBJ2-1,TGCGCCAGCAGCTTGGCCCTAGCGGGAGTGGATGAGCAGTTCTTC,CASSLALAGVDEQFF
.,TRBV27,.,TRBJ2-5,TGTGCCAGCAGCCCGTCTCCAGGGGCTCTCCAAGAGACCCAGTACTTC,CASSPSPGALQETQYF
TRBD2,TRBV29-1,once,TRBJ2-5,TGCAGCGTCGAGGGGACTAGCGGGAGGAGGGAGACCCAGTACTTC,CSVEGTSGRRETQYF
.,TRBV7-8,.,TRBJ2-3,TGTGCCAGCAGCCGGACAGCTACTAGCACAGATACGCAGTATTTT,CASSRTATSTDTQYF
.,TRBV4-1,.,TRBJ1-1,TGCGCCAGCAGCCAAGATAGGGGGACTGAAGCTTTCTTT,CASSQDRGTEAFF
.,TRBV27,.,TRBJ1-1,TGTGCCAGCAGTTTCAGGGTGAACACTGAAGCTTTCTTT,CASSFRVNTEAFF
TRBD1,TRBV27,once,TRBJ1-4,TGTGCCAGCAGTTCCGGGACAGGTTACGATGAAAAACTGTTTTTT,CASSSGTGYDEKLFF
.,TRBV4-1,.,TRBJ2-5,TGCGCCAGCAGCCGCCTACTAGCCGAGAGGGTAGAGACCCAGTACTTC,CASSRLLAERVETQYF
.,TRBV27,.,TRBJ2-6,TGTGCCAGCAGTGCCAGAGGTACTGGGGCCAACGTCCTGACTTTC,CASSARGTGANVLTF
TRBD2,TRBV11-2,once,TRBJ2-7,TGTGCCAGCAGTCCGTTAGCGGGAGAGGTCGAGCAGTACTTC,CASSPLAGEVEQYF
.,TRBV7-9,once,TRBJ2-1,TGTGCCAGCAGCTTAGACAGAATTAAGCAGTTCTTC,CASSLDRIKQFF
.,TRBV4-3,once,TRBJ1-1,TGCGCCAGCAGCCAAGGCCGGGGGGTGAACACTGAAGCTTTCTTT,CASSQGRGVNTEAFF
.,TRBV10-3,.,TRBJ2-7,TGTGCCATCAGTGAGTCCCCACGGCTAGAAGCCTACGAGCAGTACTTC,CAISESPRLEAYEQYF
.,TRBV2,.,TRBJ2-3,TGTGCCAGCAGGAGAAGTGAGGAGGCAGGTACAGATACGCAGTATTTT,CASRRSEEAGTDTQYF
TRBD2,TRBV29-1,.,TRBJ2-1,TGCAGCGTTGTGCCCGGGACTAGCTCCTACAATGAGCAGTTCTTC,CSVVPGTSSYNEQFF
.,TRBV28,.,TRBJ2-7,TGTGCCAGCAGTTTCCAGCGGTATGAGCAGTACTTC,CASSFQRYEQYF
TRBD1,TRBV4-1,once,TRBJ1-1,TGCGCCAGCAGCCATCGGGGACAGGGGGAGACTGAAGCTTTCTTT,CASSHRGQGETEAFF
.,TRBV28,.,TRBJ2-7,TGTGCCAGCTCTTCGGTTTACGAGCAGTACTTC,CASSSVYEQYF
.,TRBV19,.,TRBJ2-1,TGTGCCAGTAGTACCCCCCACATAGAGCAGTTCTTC,CASSTPHIEQFF
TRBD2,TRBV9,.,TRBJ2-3,TGTGCCAGCAGCCTTCGGGCGGGAGAGGGCACAGATACGCAGTATTTT,CASSLRAGEGTDTQYF
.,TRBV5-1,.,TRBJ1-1,TGCGCCAGCAGCTTGGCCGGAAACACTGAAGCTTTCTTT,CASSLAGNTEAFF
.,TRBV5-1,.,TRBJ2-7,TGCGCCAGCAGCTTGGCCTTGGGGGTTTTGGCCTACGAGCAGTACTTC,CASSLALGVLAYEQYF
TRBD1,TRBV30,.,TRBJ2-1,TGTGCCTGGAGTGAGTCCCCAGGGGGCGGGCAGTTCTTC,CAWSESPGGGQFF
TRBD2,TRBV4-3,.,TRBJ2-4,TGCGCCAGCAGCCGAGGGGGAGCGGGAGTTTTTCGTGGGGCCAAAAACATTCAGTACTTC,CASSRGGAGVFRGAKNIQYF